Described below is a single TCR beta chain sequence and its context. The data stem from a study of blood T cell repertoires in COVID-19. Germline CDR1 and CDR2: SEHNR and FQNEAQ (reference sequence). V gave up 5 bases and J gave up 7 bases; unmatched junction bases: 14. The CDR3 runs to 16 residues. Under the authors' procedure: Reference gene primer amplification in the assay estimated nucleated cell counts. Clones were sequenced by immunoSEQ multiplex PCR, and TCRdb holds only the in-frame ones, with some missing. V, J and clone size reflect that table, while D and trimming were determined from the DNA. The sample includes 250,000 to 350,000 clones, about 86% of them seen just once.

This chain uses TRBV7-9 with TRBJ1-1; TRBD1 aligns across 9 bases. The sequencing input was peripheral blood. The receptor was derived from a person aged 65 to 79 with COVID-19, enrolled during active disease. In DNA form, the CDR3 reads TGTGCCAGCAGCCTAAACCCTTACAGGGGGCGAGGTGAAGCTTTCTTT. Its protein is CASSLNPYRGRGEAFF. The variable domain in full, with the rest retrieved from reference TRBV7-9 and TRBJ1-1, is DTGVSQNPRHKITKRGQNVTFRCDPISEHNRLYWYRQTLGQGPEFLTYFQNEAQLEKSRLLSDRFSAERPKGSFSTLEIQRTEQGDSAMYLCASSLNPYRGRGEAFFGQGTRLTVV.